This entry is about one T cell receptor (beta chain). Its cognate antigen is unknown. This table comes from immunoSEQ multiplex PCR, and its TCRdb copy is limited to in-frame clones, with some not included. Of approximately 1,500,000 clones in the sample, around 97% were seen once. The CDR3 extends over 14 amino acids. With V trimmed by 5 bases and J by 7 bases, 8 bases remained unmatched. CDR1 and CDR2 from the germline V gene are MDHEN and SYDVKM. This sample is part of a study of shared clonotypes between healthy human individuals. Study-wide results and caveats: Non-shared clonotypes were found to have lower generation probabilities than the clonotypes that were shared by all four of the sorted-subset donors. The study drew on few donors, limiting represented genetic and exposure-history diversity.

The sample consisted of naive CD4+ T cells sorted from blood. Indicated subset: CD45RA+ positively selected. The J gene is TRBJ2-1, the V gene TRBV28, with TRBD1 matching 7 bases. This sequence was found in a man aged 25-45 years in good health. For the CDR3, the DNA is TGTGCCAGCAGTACACAGGGGAATCGAAATGAGCAGTTCTTC. Protein sequence: CASSTQGNRNEQFF.